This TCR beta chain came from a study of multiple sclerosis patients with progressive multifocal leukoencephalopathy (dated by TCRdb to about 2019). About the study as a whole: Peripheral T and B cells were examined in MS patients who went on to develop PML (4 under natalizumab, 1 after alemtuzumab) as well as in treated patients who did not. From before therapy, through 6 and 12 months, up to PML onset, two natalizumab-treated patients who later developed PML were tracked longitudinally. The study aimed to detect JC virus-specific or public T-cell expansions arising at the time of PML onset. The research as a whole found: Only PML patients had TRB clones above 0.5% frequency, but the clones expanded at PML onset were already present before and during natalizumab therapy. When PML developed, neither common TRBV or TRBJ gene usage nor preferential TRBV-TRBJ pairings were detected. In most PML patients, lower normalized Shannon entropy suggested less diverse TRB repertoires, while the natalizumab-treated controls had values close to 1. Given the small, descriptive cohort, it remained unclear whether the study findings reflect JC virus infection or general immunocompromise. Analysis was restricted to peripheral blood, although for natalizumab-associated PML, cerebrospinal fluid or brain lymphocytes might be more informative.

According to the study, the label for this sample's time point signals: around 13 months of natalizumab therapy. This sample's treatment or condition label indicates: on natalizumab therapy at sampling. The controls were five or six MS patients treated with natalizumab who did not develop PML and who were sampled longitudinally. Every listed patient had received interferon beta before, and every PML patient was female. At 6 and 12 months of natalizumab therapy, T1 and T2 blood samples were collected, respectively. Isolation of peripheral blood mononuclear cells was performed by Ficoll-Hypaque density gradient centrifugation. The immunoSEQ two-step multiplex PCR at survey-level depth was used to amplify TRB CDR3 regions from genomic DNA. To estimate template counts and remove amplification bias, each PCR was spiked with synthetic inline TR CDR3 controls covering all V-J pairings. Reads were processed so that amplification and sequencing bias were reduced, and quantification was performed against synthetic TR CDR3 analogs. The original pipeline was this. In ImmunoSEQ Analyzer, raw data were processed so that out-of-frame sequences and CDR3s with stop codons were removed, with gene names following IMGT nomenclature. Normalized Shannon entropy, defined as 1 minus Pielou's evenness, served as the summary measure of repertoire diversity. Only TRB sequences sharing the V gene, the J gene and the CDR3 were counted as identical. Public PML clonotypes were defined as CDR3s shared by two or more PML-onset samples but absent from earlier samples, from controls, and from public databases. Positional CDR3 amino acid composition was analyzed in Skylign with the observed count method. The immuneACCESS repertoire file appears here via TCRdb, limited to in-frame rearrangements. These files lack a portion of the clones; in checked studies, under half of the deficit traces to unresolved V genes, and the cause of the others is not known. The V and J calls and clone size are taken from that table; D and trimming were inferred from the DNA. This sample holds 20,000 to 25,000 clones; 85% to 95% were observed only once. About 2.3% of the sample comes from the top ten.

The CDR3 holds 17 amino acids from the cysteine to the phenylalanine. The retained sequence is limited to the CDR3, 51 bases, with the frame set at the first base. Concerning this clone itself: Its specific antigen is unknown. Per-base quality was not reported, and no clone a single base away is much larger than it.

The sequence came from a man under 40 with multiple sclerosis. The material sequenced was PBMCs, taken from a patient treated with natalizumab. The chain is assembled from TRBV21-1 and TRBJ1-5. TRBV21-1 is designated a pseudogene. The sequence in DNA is TGTGCCAGCAGCAAATTTCGGGGGGCCTATAGCAATCAGCCCCAGCATTTT. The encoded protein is CASSKFRGAYSNQPQHF.